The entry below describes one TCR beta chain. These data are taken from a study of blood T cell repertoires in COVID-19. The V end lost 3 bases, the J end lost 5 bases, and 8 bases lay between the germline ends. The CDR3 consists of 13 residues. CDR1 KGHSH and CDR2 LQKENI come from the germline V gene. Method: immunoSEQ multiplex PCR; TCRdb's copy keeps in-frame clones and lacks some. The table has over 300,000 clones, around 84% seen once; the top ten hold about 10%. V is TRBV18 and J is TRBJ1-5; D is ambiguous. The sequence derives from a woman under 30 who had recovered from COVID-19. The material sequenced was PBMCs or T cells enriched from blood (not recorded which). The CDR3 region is CASSPIRDQPQHF. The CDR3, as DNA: TGTGCCAGCTCACCCATCCGGGATCAGCCCCAGCATTTT.